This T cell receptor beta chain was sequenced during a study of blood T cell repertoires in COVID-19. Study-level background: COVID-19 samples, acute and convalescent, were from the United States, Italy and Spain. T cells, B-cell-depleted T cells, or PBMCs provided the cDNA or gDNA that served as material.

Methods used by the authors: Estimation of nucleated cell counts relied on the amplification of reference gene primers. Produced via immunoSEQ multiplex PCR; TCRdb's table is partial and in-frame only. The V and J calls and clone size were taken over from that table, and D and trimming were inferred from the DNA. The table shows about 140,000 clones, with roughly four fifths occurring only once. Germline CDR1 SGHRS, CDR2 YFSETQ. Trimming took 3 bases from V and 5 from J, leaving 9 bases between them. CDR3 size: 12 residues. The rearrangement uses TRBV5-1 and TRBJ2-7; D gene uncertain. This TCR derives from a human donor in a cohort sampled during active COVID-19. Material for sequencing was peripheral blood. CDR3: CASSSKADEQYF. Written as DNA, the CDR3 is TGCGCCAGCAGCTCCAAAGCTGACGAGCAGTACTTC.